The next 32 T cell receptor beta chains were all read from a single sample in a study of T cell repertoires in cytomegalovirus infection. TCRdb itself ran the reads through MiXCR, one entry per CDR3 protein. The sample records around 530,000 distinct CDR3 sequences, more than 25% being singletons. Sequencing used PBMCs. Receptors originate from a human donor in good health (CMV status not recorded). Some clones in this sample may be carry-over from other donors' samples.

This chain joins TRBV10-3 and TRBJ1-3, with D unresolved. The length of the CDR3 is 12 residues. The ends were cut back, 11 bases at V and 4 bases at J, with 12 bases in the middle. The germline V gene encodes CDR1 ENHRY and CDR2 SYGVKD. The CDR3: CAARQGGNTIYF. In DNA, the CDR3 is TGTGCCGCCAGGCAAGGGGGAAACACCATATATTTT.

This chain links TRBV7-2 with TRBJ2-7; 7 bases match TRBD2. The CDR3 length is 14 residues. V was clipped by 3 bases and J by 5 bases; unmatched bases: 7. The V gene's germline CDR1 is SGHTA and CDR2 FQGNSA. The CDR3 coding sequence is TGTGCCAGCAGCTTGAGTGGGAGGGTCGACGAGCAGTACTTC. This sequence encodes CASSLSGRVDEQYF.

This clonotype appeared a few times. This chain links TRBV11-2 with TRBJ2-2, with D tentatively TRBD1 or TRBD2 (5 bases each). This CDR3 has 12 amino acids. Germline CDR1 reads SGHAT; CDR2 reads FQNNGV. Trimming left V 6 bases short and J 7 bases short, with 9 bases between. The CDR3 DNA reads TGTGCCAGCAGTCCTGGGGGCGGGGAGCTGTTTTTT. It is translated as CASSPGGGELFF.

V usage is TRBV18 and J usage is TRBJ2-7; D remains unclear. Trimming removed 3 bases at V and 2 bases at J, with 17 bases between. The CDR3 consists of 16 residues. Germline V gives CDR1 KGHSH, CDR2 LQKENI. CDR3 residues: CASSPVAEPGPYEQYV. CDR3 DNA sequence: TGTGCCAGCTCACCGGTGGCGGAGCCCGGGCCCTACGAGCAGTACGTC.

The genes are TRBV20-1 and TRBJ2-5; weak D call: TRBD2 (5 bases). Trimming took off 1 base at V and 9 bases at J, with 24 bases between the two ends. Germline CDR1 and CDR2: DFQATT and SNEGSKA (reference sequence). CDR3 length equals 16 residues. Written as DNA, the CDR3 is TGCAGTGCTAGAGTGATGATCACCGATAAGTACGGGGCCCAGTACTTC. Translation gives CSARVMITDKYGAQYF.

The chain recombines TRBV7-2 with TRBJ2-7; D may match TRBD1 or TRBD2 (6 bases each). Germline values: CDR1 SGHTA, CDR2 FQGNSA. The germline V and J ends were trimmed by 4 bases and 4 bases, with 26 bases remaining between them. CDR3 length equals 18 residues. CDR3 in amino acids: CASSYVGGAAPPGYEQYF. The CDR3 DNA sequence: TGTGCCAGCAGCTACGTGGGGGGCGCTGCCCCCCCTGGATACGAGCAGTACTTC.

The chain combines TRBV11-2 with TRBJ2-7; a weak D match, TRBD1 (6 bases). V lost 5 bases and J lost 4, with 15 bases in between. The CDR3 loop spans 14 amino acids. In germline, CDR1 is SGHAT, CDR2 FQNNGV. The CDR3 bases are TGTGCCAGCAGCCTCCGACAGGCAGCTTACGAGCAGTACGTC. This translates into CASSLRQAAYEQYV.

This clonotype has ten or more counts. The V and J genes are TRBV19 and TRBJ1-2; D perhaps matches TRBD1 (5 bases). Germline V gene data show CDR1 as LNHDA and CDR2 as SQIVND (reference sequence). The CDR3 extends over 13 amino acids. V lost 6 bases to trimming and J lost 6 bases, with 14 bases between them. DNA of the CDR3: TGTGCCAGTAGCCCGGAGGGGCGCCATGGCTACACCTTC. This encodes CASSPEGRHGYTF.

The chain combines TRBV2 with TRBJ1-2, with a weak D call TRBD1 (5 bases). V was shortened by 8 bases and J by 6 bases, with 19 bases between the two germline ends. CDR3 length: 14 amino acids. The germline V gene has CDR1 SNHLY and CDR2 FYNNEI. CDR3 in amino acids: CASLEGPGYDGYTF. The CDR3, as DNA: TGTGCCAGCCTTGAGGGTCCAGGGTATGATGGCTACACCTTC.

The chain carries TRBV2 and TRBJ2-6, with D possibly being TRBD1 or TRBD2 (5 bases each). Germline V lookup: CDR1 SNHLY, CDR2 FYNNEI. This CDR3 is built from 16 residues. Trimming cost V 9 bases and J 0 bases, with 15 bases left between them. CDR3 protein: CASCRDGDSGANVLTF. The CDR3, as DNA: TGTGCCAGTTGCCGGGACGGAGACTCTGGGGCCAACGTCCTGACTTTC.

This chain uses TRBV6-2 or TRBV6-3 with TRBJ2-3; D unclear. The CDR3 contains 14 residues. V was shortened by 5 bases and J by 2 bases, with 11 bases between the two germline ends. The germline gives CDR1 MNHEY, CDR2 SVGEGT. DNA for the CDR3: TGTGCCAGCAGTCCCTGGATCCCCACAGATACGCAGTATTTT. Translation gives CASSPWIPTDTQYF.

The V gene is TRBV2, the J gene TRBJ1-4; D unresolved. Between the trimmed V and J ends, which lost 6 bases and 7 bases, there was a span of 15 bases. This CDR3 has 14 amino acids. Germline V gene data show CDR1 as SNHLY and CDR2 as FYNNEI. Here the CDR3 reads CASRRRDGGEKLFF. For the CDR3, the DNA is TGTGCCAGCAGGAGAAGGGATGGTGGTGAAAAACTGTTTTTT.

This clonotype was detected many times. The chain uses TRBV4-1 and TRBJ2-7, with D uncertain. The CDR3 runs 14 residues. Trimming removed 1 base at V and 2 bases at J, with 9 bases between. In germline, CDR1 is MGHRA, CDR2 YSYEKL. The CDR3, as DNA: TGCGCCAGCAGCCAAGGAGCAGGCCCCTACGAGCAGTACGTC. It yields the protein CASSQGAGPYEQYV.

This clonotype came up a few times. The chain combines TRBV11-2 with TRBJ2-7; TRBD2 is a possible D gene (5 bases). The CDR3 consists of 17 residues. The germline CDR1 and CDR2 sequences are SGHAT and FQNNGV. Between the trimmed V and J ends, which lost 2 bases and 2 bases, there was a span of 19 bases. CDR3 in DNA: TGTGCCAGCAGCTTACATAGCGACCTACCGACCACCTACGAGCAGTACTTC. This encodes CASSLHSDLPTTYEQYF.

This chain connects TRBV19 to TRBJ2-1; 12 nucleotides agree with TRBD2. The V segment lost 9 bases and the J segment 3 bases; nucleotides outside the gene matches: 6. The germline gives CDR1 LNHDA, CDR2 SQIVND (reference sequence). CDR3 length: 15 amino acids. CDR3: CASMTSGSIYNEQFF. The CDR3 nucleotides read TGTGCCAGCATGACTAGCGGGAGTATCTACAATGAGCAGTTCTTC.

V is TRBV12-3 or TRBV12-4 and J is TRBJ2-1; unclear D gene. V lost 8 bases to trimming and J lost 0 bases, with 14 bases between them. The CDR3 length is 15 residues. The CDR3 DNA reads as TGTGCCAGCGGAGCCCGACGTACCTCCTACAATGAGCAGTTCTTC. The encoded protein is CASGARRTSYNEQFF.

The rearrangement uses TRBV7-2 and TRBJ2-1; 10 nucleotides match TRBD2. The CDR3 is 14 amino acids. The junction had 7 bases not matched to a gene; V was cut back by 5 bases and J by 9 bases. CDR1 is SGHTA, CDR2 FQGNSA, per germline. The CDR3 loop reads CASSMTSGWSEQFF. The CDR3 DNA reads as TGTGCCAGCAGCATGACTAGCGGGTGGAGTGAGCAGTTCTTC. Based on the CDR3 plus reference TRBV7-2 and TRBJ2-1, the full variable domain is GAGVSQSPSNKVTEKGKDVELRCDPISGHTALYWYRQSLGQGLEFLIYFQGNSAPDKSGLPSDRFSAERTGGSVSTLTIQRTQQEDSAVYLCASSMTSGWSEQFFGPGTRLTVL.

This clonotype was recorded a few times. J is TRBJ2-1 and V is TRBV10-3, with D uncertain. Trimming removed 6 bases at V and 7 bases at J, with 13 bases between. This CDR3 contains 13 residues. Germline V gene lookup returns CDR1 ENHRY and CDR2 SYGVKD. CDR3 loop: CAIRTPLINEQFF. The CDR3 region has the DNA TGTGCCATCAGGACCCCCCTCATAAATGAGCAGTTCTTC.

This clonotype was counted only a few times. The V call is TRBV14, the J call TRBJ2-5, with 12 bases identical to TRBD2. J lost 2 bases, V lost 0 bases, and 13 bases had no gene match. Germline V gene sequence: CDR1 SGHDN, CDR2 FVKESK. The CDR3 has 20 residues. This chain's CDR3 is CASSQEASTSGSWWQETQYF. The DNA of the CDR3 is TGTGCCAGCAGCCAAGAGGCCTCGACTAGCGGGAGTTGGTGGCAAGAGACCCAGTACTTC.

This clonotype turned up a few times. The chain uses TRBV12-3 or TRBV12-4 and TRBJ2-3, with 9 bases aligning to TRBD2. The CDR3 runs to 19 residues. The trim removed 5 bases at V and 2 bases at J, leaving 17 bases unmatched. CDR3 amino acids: CASSPSPPVAGGDTDTQYF. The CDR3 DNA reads TGTGCCAGCAGTCCATCCCCCCCGGTTGCGGGAGGGGACACAGATACGCAGTATTTT.

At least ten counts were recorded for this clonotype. As DNA, the CDR3 is TGTGCCAGCAGCTTAGGGGGGGCCGGTGAAAAACTGTTTTTT. It translates to CASSLGGAGEKLFF. V gene TRBV7-8 combines with J gene TRBJ1-4; D possibly corresponds to TRBD1 (6 bases). V shed 1 base and J shed 7 bases, with 10 bases lying between them. The germline V gene encodes CDR1 SGHVS and CDR2 FQNEAQ. The CDR3 sequence is 14 residues long.

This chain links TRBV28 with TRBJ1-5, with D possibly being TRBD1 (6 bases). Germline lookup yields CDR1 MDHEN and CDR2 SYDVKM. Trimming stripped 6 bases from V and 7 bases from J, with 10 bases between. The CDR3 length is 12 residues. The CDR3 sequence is CASSFDRQPQHF. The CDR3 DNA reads TGTGCCAGCAGCTTCGACAGGCAGCCCCAGCATTTT.

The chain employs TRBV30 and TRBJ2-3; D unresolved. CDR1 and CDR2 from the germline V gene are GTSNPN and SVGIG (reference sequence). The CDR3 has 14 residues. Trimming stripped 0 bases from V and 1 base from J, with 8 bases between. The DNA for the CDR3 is TGTGCCTGGAGTGTGGGAAGCGGCACAGATACGCAGTATTTT. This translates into CAWSVGSGTDTQYF.

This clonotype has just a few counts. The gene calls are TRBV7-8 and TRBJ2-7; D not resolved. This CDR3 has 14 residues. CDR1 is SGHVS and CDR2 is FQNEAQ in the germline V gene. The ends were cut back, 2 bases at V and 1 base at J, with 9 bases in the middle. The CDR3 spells CASSLHGSSYEQYV. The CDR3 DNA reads TGTGCCAGCAGCTTACACGGCAGTTCCTACGAGCAGTACGTC.

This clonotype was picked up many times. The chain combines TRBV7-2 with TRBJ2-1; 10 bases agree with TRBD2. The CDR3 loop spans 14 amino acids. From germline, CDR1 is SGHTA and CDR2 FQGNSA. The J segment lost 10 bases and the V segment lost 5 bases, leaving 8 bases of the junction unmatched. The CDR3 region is CASSPRTSGSEQFF. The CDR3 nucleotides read TGTGCCAGCAGCCCTCGGACTAGCGGTTCGGAGCAGTTCTTC.

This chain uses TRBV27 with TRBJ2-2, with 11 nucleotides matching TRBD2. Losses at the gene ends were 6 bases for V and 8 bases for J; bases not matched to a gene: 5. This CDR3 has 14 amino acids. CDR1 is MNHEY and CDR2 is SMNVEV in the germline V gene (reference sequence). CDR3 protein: CASSGVAGGGELFF. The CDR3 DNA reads TGTGCCAGCAGCGGGGTAGCGGGGGGGGGGGAGCTGTTTTTT.

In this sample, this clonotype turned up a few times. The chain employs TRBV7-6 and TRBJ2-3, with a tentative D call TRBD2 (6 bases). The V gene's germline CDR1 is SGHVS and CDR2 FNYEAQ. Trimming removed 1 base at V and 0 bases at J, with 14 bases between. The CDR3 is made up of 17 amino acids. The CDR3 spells CASSLGNSGPSTDTQYF. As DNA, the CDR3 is TGTGCCAGCAGCTTAGGAAACAGCGGGCCTAGCACAGATACGCAGTATTTT.

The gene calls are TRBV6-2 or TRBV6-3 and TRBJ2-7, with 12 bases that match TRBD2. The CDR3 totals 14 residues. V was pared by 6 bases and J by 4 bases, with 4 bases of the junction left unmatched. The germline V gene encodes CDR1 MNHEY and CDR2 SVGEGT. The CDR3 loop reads CASRTGTSGYEQYV. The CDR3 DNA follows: TGTGCCAGCAGGACCGGGACTAGCGGGTACGAGCAGTACGTC.

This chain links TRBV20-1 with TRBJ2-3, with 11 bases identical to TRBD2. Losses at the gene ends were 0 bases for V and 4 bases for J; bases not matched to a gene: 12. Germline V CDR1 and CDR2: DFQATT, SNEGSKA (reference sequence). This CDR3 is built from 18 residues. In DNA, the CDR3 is TGCAGTGCTAGAGATACGATACTAGCGGGAGTTTGGGCAGATACGCAGTATTTT. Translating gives CSARDTILAGVWADTQYF.

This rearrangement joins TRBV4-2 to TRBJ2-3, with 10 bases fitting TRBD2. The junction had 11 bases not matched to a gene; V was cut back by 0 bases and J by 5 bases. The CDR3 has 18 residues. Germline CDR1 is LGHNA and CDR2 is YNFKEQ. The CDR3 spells CASSQDLQLAGVGDTQYF. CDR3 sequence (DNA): TGTGCCAGCAGCCAAGATCTCCAGCTAGCGGGAGTTGGAGATACGCAGTATTTT.

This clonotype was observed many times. The CDR3 spells CASSATGVTDTQYF. The DNA for the CDR3 is TGTGCCAGCAGCGCCACCGGAGTCACAGATACGCAGTATTTT. The rearrangement uses TRBV7-2 and TRBJ2-3; D gene uncertain. CDR3 size: 14 residues. Looked up from germline, CDR1 is SGHTA and CDR2 is FQGNSA. V lost 5 bases and J lost 2, with 11 bases in between.

CDR3 coding DNA: TGCGCCAGCAGCCAACATATGCTGGGGTCAGCTGATGGCTACACCTTC. Translation: CASSQHMLGSADGYTF. The V call is TRBV4-3, the J call TRBJ1-2; D is uncertain. Germline CDR1 reads LGHNA; CDR2 reads YSLEER. V was cut by 2 bases and J by 6 bases, with 19 bases left in between. The CDR3 totals 16 residues.